Sequencing of this T cell receptor (beta chain) was carried out in a study of blood T cell repertoires in COVID-19. Looking at the study overall: Italy, Spain and the United States were the sources of the convalescent and acute COVID-19 samples. In each case, the material was cDNA or gDNA derived from T cells, B-cell-depleted T cells, or PBMCs.

In the original processing: Nucleated cell counts were estimated from reference gene primer amplification. Repertoires were generated with immunoSEQ multiplex PCR, while TCRdb's copy carries only in-frame clones and drops some. That table is the source of V, J and clone size, and D and trimming were worked out from the DNA. Of under 300,000 clones in the sample, about 85% are singletons; the top ten hold less than 4.5%. The sequence was collected from a man in his late teens or twenties with active or convalescent COVID-19. Sample: peripheral blood.

CDR3 sequence reads: CASGLLIAGEAETQYF. CDR3 coding DNA: TGTGCTAGTGGTTTGCTAATAGCGGGGGAGGCGGAGACCCAGTACTTC. The chain links TRBV12-5 to TRBJ2-5; 9 positions match TRBD2. Per the germline V gene, CDR1 is LGHNT and CDR2 is FRNRAP. The CDR3 loop spans 16 amino acids. The junction had 9 bases not matched to a gene; V was cut back by 2 bases and J by 5 bases.